This T cell receptor (beta chain) was retrieved from a study of neurological immune-mediated disorders. General study points: The absence of shared CDR3 amino acid sequences among expanded clones across subjects suggests private repertoires in all groups.

Via MiXCR, TCRdb re-called the 5' RACE reads, giving one row per CDR3 protein. Of 55,000 to 70,000 distinct CDR3 sequences detected, around 3.9% appear once; the ten largest clones hold 1.3%. This clonotype was recorded many times. Antigen unknown. The TCR sequence derives from a man aged 25-45 years with multiple sclerosis. Sequenced: PBMCs.

CDR3 loop: CSARDGVAYEQYF. The CDR3 bases are TGCAGTGCTAGGGACGGGGTCGCTTACGAGCAGTACTTC. The V and J genes are TRBV20-1 and TRBJ2-7, with D maybe TRBD2 (5 bases). This CDR3 contains 13 residues. The V end was cut by 3 bases, the J end by 4 bases, with 13 bases between. Looked up from germline, CDR1 is DFQATT and CDR2 is SNEGSKA (reference sequence).